This T cell receptor beta chain was profiled in a study of vaccination effects on CD4 cells after COVID-19. Broader study findings: Relatively few convalescent patients took part in the study, which had no early post-infection timepoints.

Germline V gives CDR1 SNHLY, CDR2 FYNNEI. The CDR3 is made up of 15 amino acids. Trimming took 4 bases from V and 15 from J; bases not matched to a gene: 14. TCRdb's table, derived via immunoSEQ multiplex PCR, lists solely in-frame clones and lacks some. The sample contains around 25,000 clones, around three quarters of which appear only once. Sequencing followed a ViraFEST assay step that expanded antigen-specific CD4+ T cells with viral peptide pools. After less than 11 days in culture, the CD4+ T cells were isolated. Nucleocapsid antibody tests were negative, and the vaccine recipients had no prior SARS-CoV-2 infection. Half the medium was swapped for IL-2 medium on days 3 and 7. Points on this clone: The antigen remains undetermined.

This TCR came from a human donor who received a COVID-19 vaccine. The sample here was CD4+ T cells from PBMCs cultured with HCoV-NL63 spike peptides, taken before COVID-19 vaccination. The chain carries TRBV2 and TRBJ2-1; 11 bases are shared with TRBD2. CDR3: CASSGLAGGRSSGFF. The CDR3 bases are TGTGCCAGCAGTGGATTAGCGGGAGGGCGGTCTTCTGGGTTCTTC.